The rows below give T cell receptor beta chains drawn from one sample of a study of Ad26.COV2.S vaccination and SARS-CoV-2 variants. Data came from immunoSEQ multiplex PCR; TCRdb stores just in-frame clones and leaves some out. The table shows 300,000 to 450,000 clones, with 85% occurring only once. Sequencing was performed on peripheral blood, taken in a trial of Ad26.COV2.S vaccine versus placebo. The receptors shown here come from a person aged 18 to 65 who received the Ad26.COV2.S COVID-19 vaccine or a placebo. Both conserved end residues are part of each CDR3. The D gene is left open where the match is weak. Not all rows give a size; the values are once, few, many and, for expanded clones, a class.

D	V	size	J	DNA	CDR3
.	TRBV5-1	.	TRBJ2-1	TGCGCCAGCAGCTTGGAGGGTTGGGGGATCCAGCAGTTCTTC	CASSLEGWGIQQFF
.	TRBV6-5	.	TRBJ1-6	TGTGCCAGCAGTTACTCTCCGAGCTCCTATAATTCACCCCTCCACTTT	CASSYSPSSYNSPLHF
TRBD2	TRBV25-1	.	TRBJ2-5	TGTGCCAGCAGTGAACCCACGGGGGGGATCGAGACCCAGTACTTC	CASSEPTGGIETQYF
TRBD1	TRBV4-1	once	TRBJ2-1	TGCGCCAGCAGCCAACCGACAGGGCGCTCCTACAATGAGCAGTTCTTC	CASSQPTGRSYNEQFF
TRBD1	TRBV30	once	TRBJ1-5	TGTGCCTGGAGTGCCTCTGGGACAGTCGATCAGCCCCAGCATTTT	CAWSASGTVDQPQHF
TRBD1	TRBV5-6	.	TRBJ2-7	TGTGCCAGCAGCTTCGGCCAGGGGGCTTCCGAGCAGTACTTC	CASSFGQGASEQYF
.	TRBV7-9	.	TRBJ1-5	TGTGCCAGCAGCATAGAAGGAAATCAGCCCCAGCATTTT	CASSIEGNQPQHF
TRBD1	TRBV13	.	TRBJ1-4	TGTGCCAGCAGCACGTGGACAGGGGAACGTGAAAAACTGTTTTTT	CASSTWTGEREKLFF
.	TRBV7-8	few	TRBJ2-7	TGTGCCAGCAGCTTAGGTCTAGGCAAAAACTACGAGCAGTACTTC	CASSLGLGKNYEQYF
.	TRBV18	once	TRBJ1-4	TGTGCCAGCTCACCTTACACTGCAACTAATGAAAAACTGTTTTTT	CASSPYTATNEKLFF
.	TRBV24-1	.	TRBJ2-1	TGTGCCACCAGTTTACAGGGAACCCTAGAGCAGTTCTTC	CATSLQGTLEQFF
TRBD2	TRBV7-2	once	TRBJ2-1	TGTGCCAGCAGCTCCGCCCGTAGCGGGACTTACTACAATGAGCAGTTCTTC	CASSSARSGTYYNEQFF
.	TRBV10-1	.	TRBJ2-3	TGCGCCAGCGCCGAGGATAGGTTTGCAGATACGCAGTATTTT	CASAEDRFADTQYF
.	TRBV3-1/TRBV3-2	.	TRBJ2-7	TGTGCCAGCAGCCCCCCTAGGAGGAACTACGAGCAGTACTTC	CASSPPRRNYEQYF
.	TRBV6-4	.	TRBJ1-1	TGTGCCAGCAGGGATTCACGGGGGTCTGAAGCTTTCTTT	CASRDSRGSEAFF
TRBD2	TRBV7-9	.	TRBJ2-1	TGTGCCAGCAGCTCCCTGGGACTAGCGGTTGAGCAGTTCTTC	CASSSLGLAVEQFF
.	TRBV29-1	.	TRBJ2-6	TGCAGCGTTGCAGGGTCGGGGGCCAACGTCCTGACTTTC	CSVAGSGANVLTF
.	TRBV5-3	.	TRBJ2-7	TGTGCCAGAAGCTTAGGGACCAAGCGGAGTTTCTACGAGCAGTACTTC	CARSLGTKRSFYEQYF
.	TRBV5-6	.	TRBJ2-7	TGTGCCAGCAGCTCGTACAGGAACGAGCAGTACTTC	CASSSYRNEQYF
TRBD1	TRBV27	once	TRBJ2-7	TGTGCCAGCAGTCTCGGGGACAGCTCCTACGAGCAGTACTTC	CASSLGDSSYEQYF
TRBD1	TRBV30	.	TRBJ2-5	TGTGCCTGGAGTCCGAGGACAGGCTCGGAGACCCAGTACTTC	CAWSPRTGSETQYF
.	TRBV27	.	TRBJ2-7	TGTGCCAGCAGTCACAAGTACGAGCAGTACTTC	CASSHKYEQYF
.	TRBV19	.	TRBJ1-3	TGTGCCGTAATGGCAGGAGGGACTGGAAACACCATATATTTT	CAVMAGGTGNTIYF
.	TRBV7-2	.	TRBJ2-5	TGTGCCAGCAGCTTAAATTCCGGGTTCGGGGAGACCCAGTACTTC	CASSLNSGFGETQYF
.	TRBV3-1/TRBV3-2	.	TRBJ2-1	TGTGCCAGCAGCCAAAGGGGACCGGACAATGAGCAGTTCTTC	CASSQRGPDNEQFF
.	TRBV4-1	.	TRBJ2-3	TGCGCCAGCAGCCAGGGGGGTAGGGATAGCACAGATACGCAGTATTTT	CASSQGGRDSTDTQYF
.	TRBV28	.	TRBJ2-7	TGTGCCAGCAGTTTACTGCCTAGCTTATACGAGCAGTACTTC	CASSLLPSLYEQYF
.	TRBV7-2	once	TRBJ1-6	TGTGCCAGCAGCTTCGACACAGGGTTGGTTTCACCCCTCCACTTT	CASSFDTGLVSPLHF
TRBD2	TRBV3-1/TRBV3-2	.	TRBJ2-5	TGTGCCAGCAGCGCCATTAGCGGGAGGGTTCAAGAGACCCAGTACTTC	CASSAISGRVQETQYF
TRBD1	TRBV6-1	once	TRBJ1-6	TGTGCCAGCAGTGAAGGGCCGGGACAGGGCGGATCACCCCTCCACTTT	CASSEGPGQGGSPLHF
.	TRBV6-5	.	TRBJ2-7	TGTGCCAGCAGTTATTCCGGGACAAACTCCTACGAGCAGTACTTC	CASSYSGTNSYEQYF
.	TRBV18	.	TRBJ2-7	TGTGCCAGCCTTCAGGGGGGGAACGAGCAGTACTTC	CASLQGGNEQYF
TRBD1	TRBV5-4	.	TRBJ1-4	TGTGCCAGCAGCCCCGGACAGGTTTCTAATGAAAAACTGTTTTTT	CASSPGQVSNEKLFF
TRBD1	TRBV11-2	.	TRBJ2-3	TGTGCCAGCAGCCCTAGGCTTGGACAGGGCACAGATACGCAGTATTTT	CASSPRLGQGTDTQYF
TRBD1	TRBV5-4	.	TRBJ2-3	TGTGCCAGCAGCTTCGGACAGGGGGCTATGTACCCAGATACGCAGTATTTT	CASSFGQGAMYPDTQYF
.	TRBV14	.	TRBJ1-1	TGTGCCAGCAGCCAAGAGAGGGTTTCTGGGCGATTGGCTTTCTTT	CASSQERVSGRLAFF
TRBD2	TRBV27	.	TRBJ2-1	TGTGCCAGCAGTCTAGGACTAGCGGGGGGCAAGTACAATGAGCAGTTCTTC	CASSLGLAGGKYNEQFF
TRBD1	TRBV5-1	.	TRBJ2-7	TGCGCCAGCAGCGGGGGGACAGGGTTCTCCTACGAGCAGTACTTC	CASSGGTGFSYEQYF
.	TRBV10-1	.	TRBJ2-7	TGCGCCAGCAGTGCGCCCGAGTCCTACGAGCAGTACTTC	CASSAPESYEQYF
.	TRBV7-9	.	TRBJ2-6	TGTGCCAGCAGCACCAGTGGAGGGTCTGGGGCCAACGTCCTGACTTTC	CASSTSGGSGANVLTF
TRBD1	TRBV19	.	TRBJ2-7	TGTGCCAGTAGTGGCCGGGACAGGGACTCCTACGAGCAGTACTTC	CASSGRDRDSYEQYF
.	TRBV20-1	.	TRBJ2-1	TGCAGTGCTAGTTCTCTGACTAGCTCCTACAATGAGCAGTTCTTC	CSASSLTSSYNEQFF
.	TRBV9	.	TRBJ2-6	TGTGCCAGCAGCACAGACGGGTACTCTGGGGCCAACGTCCTGACTTTC	CASSTDGYSGANVLTF
.	TRBV15	.	TRBJ2-5	TGTGCCACCAGCAGAGATCTCGCGGAGACCCAGTACTTC	CATSRDLAETQYF
.	TRBV4-3	.	TRBJ1-2	TGCGCCAGCAGCCAACCGATCAACTATGGCTACACCTTC	CASSQPINYGYTF
TRBD1	TRBV4-3	.	TRBJ2-1	TGCGCCAGCAGCCAGCAATGGGACAGGGGGGATGAGCAGTTCTTC	CASSQQWDRGDEQFF
.	TRBV4-3	once	TRBJ1-6	TGCGCCAGCAGCCAAGTTTTGGGCCTTTTTAATTCACCCCTCCACTTT	CASSQVLGLFNSPLHF
TRBD1	TRBV9	few	TRBJ1-2	TGTGCCAGCAGCGTAGACAGGGGTGGCTACACCTTC	CASSVDRGGYTF